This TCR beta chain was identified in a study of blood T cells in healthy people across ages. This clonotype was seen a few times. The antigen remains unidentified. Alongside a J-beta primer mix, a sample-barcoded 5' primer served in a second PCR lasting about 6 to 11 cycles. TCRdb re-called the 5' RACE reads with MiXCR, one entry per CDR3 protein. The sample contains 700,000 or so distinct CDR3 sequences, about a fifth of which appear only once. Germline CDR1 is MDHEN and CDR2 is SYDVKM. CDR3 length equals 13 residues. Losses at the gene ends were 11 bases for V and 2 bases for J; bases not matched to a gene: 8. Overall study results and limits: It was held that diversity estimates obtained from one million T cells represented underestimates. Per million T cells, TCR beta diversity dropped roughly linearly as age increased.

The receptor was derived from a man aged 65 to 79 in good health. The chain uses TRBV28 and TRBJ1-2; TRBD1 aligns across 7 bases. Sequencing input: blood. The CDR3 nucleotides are TGTGCCGGGTACAACAGGGGAAACTATGGCTACACCTTC. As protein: CAGYNRGNYGYTF.